A selection of T cell receptor beta chains follows, all from one sample in a study of T cells in localized non-small cell lung cancer. Libraries were prepared by immunoSEQ multiplex PCR; TCRdb keeps only in-frame clonotypes and omits some of them. This sample carries 25,000 to 30,000 clones, 70% to 90% of them seen once, and the ten largest clones take approximately 3%. The source material was peripheral blood, sampled before any cancer treatment. The receptors derive from a woman aged 18 to 50 with stage I lung adenocarcinoma. CDR3s include the opening cysteine and the closing phenylalanine or tryptophan. The D gene is left open where the match is weak. Some rows mark clone size as missing; the rest say once, few, many or name a class of expanded clone.

V	D	size	J	CDR3	DNA
TRBV6-1	NA	NA	TRBJ2-3	CASSDDSFKPTDTQYF	TGTGCCAGCAGTGATGACAGTTTTAAACCCACAGATACGCAGTATTTT
TRBV7-6	NA	NA	TRBJ1-1	CASSPNEGTEAFF	TGTGCCAGCAGCCCTAATGAGGGCACTGAAGCTTTCTTT
TRBV5-4	NA	NA	TRBJ1-1	CASRGVKTPLNTEAFF	TGTGCCAGCAGGGGGGTTAAAACGCCGTTGAACACTGAAGCTTTCTTT
TRBV7-6	NA	NA	TRBJ2-2	CASSPNTGELFF	TGTGCCAGCAGCCCGAACACCGGGGAGCTGTTTTTT
TRBV12-5	NA	NA	TRBJ2-1	CASGPGLYRYNEQFF	TGTGCTAGTGGTCCGGGACTTTACAGATACAATGAGCAGTTCTTC
TRBV2	TRBD2	NA	TRBJ2-7	CASRVTSGSSYEQYF	TGTGCCAGCAGAGTAACTAGCGGGTCATCCTACGAGCAGTACTTC
TRBV18	NA	once	TRBJ1-3	CASSPLGLKSAGNTIYF	TGTGCCAGCTCACCTCTCGGCCTGAAAAGCGCCGGAAACACCATATATTTT
TRBV6-6	NA	NA	TRBJ2-1	CASSSGGEQFF	TGTGCCAGCAGTTCTGGGGGGGAGCAGTTCTTC
TRBV10-3	TRBD1	NA	TRBJ2-7	CAISEDRGTSYEQYF	TGTGCCATCAGTGAAGACAGGGGAACATCCTACGAGCAGTACTTC
TRBV5-6	NA	NA	TRBJ2-6	CASSSTIGGSGANVLTF	TGTGCCAGCAGCTCCACCATCGGGGGCTCTGGGGCCAACGTCCTGACTTTC
TRBV29-1	NA	once	TRBJ2-2	CSVTHKDRNTGELFF	TGCAGCGTAACGCATAAAGACCGGAACACCGGGGAGCTGTTTTTT
TRBV11-3	TRBD2	NA	TRBJ2-1	CASSLALTSGYNEQFF	TGTGCCAGCAGCTTAGCCCTGACTAGCGGATACAATGAGCAGTTCTTC
TRBV5-1	NA	NA	TRBJ2-1	CASSVESHEQFF	TGCGCCAGCAGCGTGGAATCCCATGAGCAGTTCTTC
TRBV11-1	TRBD1	NA	TRBJ1-1	CASSLGLGQLNTEAFF	TGTGCCAGCAGCTTAGGGTTGGGACAGTTGAACACTGAAGCTTTCTTT
TRBV5-4	TRBD1	NA	TRBJ1-4	CASSLGQGAHHSEKLFF	TGTGCCAGCAGCTTGGGACAGGGGGCTCACCATAGCGAAAAACTGTTTTTT